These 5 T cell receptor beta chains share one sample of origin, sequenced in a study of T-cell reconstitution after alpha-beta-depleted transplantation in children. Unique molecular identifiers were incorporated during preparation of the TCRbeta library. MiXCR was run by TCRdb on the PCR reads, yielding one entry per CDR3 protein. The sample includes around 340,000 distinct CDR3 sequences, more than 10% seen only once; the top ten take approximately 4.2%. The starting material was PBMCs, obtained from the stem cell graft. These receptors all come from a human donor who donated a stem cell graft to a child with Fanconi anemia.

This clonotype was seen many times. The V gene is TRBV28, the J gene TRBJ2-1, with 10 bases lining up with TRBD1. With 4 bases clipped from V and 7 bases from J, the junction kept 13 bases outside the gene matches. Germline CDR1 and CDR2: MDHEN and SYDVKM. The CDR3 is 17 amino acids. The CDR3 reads CASSSWADRGLRNEQFF. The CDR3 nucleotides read TGTGCCAGCAGTTCCTGGGCGGACAGGGGGTTGCGGAATGAGCAGTTCTTC.

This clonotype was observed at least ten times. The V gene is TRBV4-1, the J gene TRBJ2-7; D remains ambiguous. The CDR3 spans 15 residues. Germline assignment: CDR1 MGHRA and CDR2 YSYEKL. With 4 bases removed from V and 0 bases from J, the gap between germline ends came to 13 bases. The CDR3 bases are TGCGCCAGCAGCCTCGGATTTGCGAGCTCCTACGAGCAGTACGTC. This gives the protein CASSLGFASSYEQYV.

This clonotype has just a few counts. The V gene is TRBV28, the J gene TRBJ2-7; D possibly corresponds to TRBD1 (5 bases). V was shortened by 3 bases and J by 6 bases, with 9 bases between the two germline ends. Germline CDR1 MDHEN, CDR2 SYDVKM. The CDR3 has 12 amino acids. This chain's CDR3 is CASSLTASEQYV. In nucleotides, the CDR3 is TGTGCCAGCAGTTTGACAGCAAGCGAGCAGTACGTC.

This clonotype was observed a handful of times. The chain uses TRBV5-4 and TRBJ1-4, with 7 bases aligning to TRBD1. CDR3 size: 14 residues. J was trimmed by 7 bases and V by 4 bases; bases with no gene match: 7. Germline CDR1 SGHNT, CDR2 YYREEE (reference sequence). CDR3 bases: TGTGCCAGCAGCCTAGGGGGCGCGGCTGAAAAACTGTTTTTT. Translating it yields CASSLGGAAEKLFF.

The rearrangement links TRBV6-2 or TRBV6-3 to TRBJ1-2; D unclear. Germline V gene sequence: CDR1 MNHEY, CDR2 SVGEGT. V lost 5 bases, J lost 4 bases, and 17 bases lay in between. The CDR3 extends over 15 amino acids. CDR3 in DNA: TGTGCCAGCAGTCTCGTAGACAACGATCTCTATGGCTACACCTTC. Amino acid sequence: CASSLVDNDLYGYTF.